This T cell receptor (beta chain) came from a study of cytomegalovirus exposure and HLA in healthy donors. Study-level findings and limits: As a later analysis showed, a missense DCLRE1C variant was linked to trimming of TCR beta V- and J-genes.

Germline CDR1 reads MNHEY; CDR2 reads SMNVEV (reference sequence). The CDR3 is made up of 15 amino acids. The V gene end was trimmed by 6 bases and the J gene end by 3 bases; junction bases not matched to a gene: 10. This clone has only a few counts. Its antigen is unknown. A multiplex PCR was run with 60 Vbeta primers and 13 Jbeta primers. Some clones are missing from TCRdb's copy, which holds only in-frame ones; the method was immunoSEQ multiplex PCR. The sample has approximately 75,000 clones; 84% are singletons. The genes are TRBV27 and TRBJ2-5; 7 positions agree with TRBD1. The sequence came from a man aged 65 to 79 in good health and CMV-seropositive. Sequences were obtained from PBMCs. The CDR3 bases are TGTGCCAGCAGACCCATGGGACAGCAAGAAGAGACCCAGTACTTC. Residues: CASRPMGQQEETQYF.